The T cell receptor (beta chain) under discussion was sequenced for a study of Tregs in tolerant kidney transplant recipients. Study-level points and caveats: Expanding Tregs on activated donor B cells appeared to best identify donor-specific TCRbeta clones. This study did not directly address biological reproducibility. The small number of patients limits these findings pending further validation.

The CDR3 has 14 amino acids. V dropped 2 bases and J dropped 3; count of bases not matched to a gene: 3. Germline CDR1 is SGHDN and CDR2 is FVKESK. As for this clone: Its antigen is still unknown.

Some clones are missing from TCRdb's copy, which holds only in-frame ones; the method was immunoSEQ multiplex PCR. The sample carries 240,000 or so clones, 84% recorded once. The chain joins TRBV14 to TRBJ1-2, with 7 bases aligning to TRBD1. This receptor was taken from a human donor in good health. The sample taken for sequencing was CD4+ T cells from blood. The CDR3 sequence: CASSQNRGDYGYTF. CDR3 DNA sequence: TGTGCCAGCAGCCAAAACAGGGGCGACTATGGCTACACCTTC.